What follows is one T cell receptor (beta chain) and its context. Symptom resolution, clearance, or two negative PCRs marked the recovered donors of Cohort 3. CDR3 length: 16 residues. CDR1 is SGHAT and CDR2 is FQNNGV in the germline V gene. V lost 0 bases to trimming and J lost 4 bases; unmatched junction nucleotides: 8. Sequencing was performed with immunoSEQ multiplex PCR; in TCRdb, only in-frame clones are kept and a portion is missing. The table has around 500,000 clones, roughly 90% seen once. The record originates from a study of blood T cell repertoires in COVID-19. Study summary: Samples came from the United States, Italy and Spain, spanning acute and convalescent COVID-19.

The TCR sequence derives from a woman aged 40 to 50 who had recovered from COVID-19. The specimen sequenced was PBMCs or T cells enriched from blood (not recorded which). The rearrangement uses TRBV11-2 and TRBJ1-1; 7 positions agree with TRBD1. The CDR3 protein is CASSLETDRARTEAFF. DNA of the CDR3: TGTGCCAGCAGCTTAGAAACCGACAGGGCGCGCACTGAAGCTTTCTTT.